This is a list of T cell receptor beta chains from one sample in a study of T cell changes during pregnancy in multiple sclerosis. Sequencing used immunoSEQ multiplex PCR; TCRdb keeps in-frame clones, though not all of them. The repertoire consists of under 110,000 clones, with about 91% occurring once and the leading ten covering about 2.9%. The material was peripheral blood, obtained in the second trimester of pregnancy. These TCRs come from a female donor with multiple sclerosis, enrolled in a pregnancy study. The CDR3 runs from the conserved cysteine through the conserved F or W. D genes are given only for firm matches. The size field is filled for only some rows; it gives once, few, many or a size class.

J gene: TRBJ2-1
clone size: .
D gene: TRBD2
V gene: TRBV9
CDR3 protein: CASSGFLSGMRNEQFF
CDR3 DNA: TGTGCCAGCAGCGGATTCCTTAGCGGGATGAGAAATGAGCAGTTCTTC

J gene: TRBJ2-1
clone size: .
D gene: TRBD2
V gene: TRBV27
CDR3 protein: CASSSGLAGYNEQFF
CDR3 DNA: TGTGCCAGCAGTTCGGGACTAGCGGGGTACAATGAGCAGTTCTTC

J gene: TRBJ2-3
clone size: .
D gene: .
V gene: TRBV5-6
CDR3 protein: CASSLPSFTDTQYF
CDR3 DNA: TGTGCCAGCAGCTTGCCTAGCTTCACAGATACGCAGTATTTT

J gene: TRBJ2-5
clone size: .
D gene: TRBD1
V gene: TRBV15
CDR3 protein: CATSYDREETQYF
CDR3 DNA: TGTGCCACCAGCTACGACAGGGAAGAGACCCAGTACTTC

J gene: TRBJ2-7
clone size: .
D gene: .
V gene: TRBV6-6
CDR3 protein: CASSYSTASYEQYF
CDR3 DNA: TGTGCCAGCAGTTACTCGACAGCCTCCTACGAGCAGTACTTC

J gene: TRBJ2-2
clone size: few
D gene: TRBD1
V gene: TRBV27
CDR3 protein: CASEGQGAGELFF
CDR3 DNA: TGTGCCAGCGAAGGACAGGGGGCCGGGGAGCTGTTTTTT

J gene: TRBJ2-7
clone size: .
D gene: .
V gene: TRBV27
CDR3 protein: CASRVTGFYYEQYF
CDR3 DNA: TGTGCCAGCAGAGTCACAGGGTTTTACTACGAGCAGTACTTC

J gene: TRBJ2-1
clone size: .
D gene: TRBD2
V gene: TRBV7-6
CDR3 protein: CASSPLRLAGGSPHNEQFF
CDR3 DNA: TGTGCCAGCAGCCCATTACGGCTAGCGGGAGGGAGCCCACACAATGAGCAGTTCTTC

J gene: TRBJ2-7
clone size: .
D gene: .
V gene: TRBV29-1
CDR3 protein: CSGGVPYEQYF
CDR3 DNA: TGCAGCGGGGGGGTCCCCTACGAGCAGTACTTC

J gene: TRBJ1-5
clone size: .
D gene: .
V gene: TRBV7-8
CDR3 protein: CASSLGGPSNQPQHF
CDR3 DNA: TGTGCCAGCAGCTTAGGAGGCCCTAGCAATCAGCCCCAGCATTTT

J gene: TRBJ2-1
clone size: few
D gene: TRBD2
V gene: TRBV7-2
CDR3 protein: CASSYSGIVQFF
CDR3 DNA: TGTGCCAGCAGCTATAGCGGGATCGTGCAGTTCTTC

J gene: TRBJ2-7
clone size: .
D gene: .
V gene: TRBV6-5
CDR3 protein: CASKKQGTHEQYF
CDR3 DNA: TGTGCCAGCAAGAAGCAGGGAACCCACGAGCAGTACTTC

J gene: TRBJ2-2
clone size: .
D gene: TRBD1
V gene: TRBV9
CDR3 protein: CASSPRQGGELFF
CDR3 DNA: TGTGCCAGCAGCCCCCGACAGGGCGGGGAGCTGTTTTTT

J gene: TRBJ1-1
clone size: .
D gene: .
V gene: TRBV6-5
CDR3 protein: CASSYSGPGEAFF
CDR3 DNA: TGTGCCAGCAGTTACTCGGGGCCTGGTGAAGCTTTCTTT

J gene: TRBJ2-7
clone size: .
D gene: .
V gene: TRBV5-4
CDR3 protein: CASSSPQGPTYEQYF
CDR3 DNA: TGTGCCAGCAGCTCACCACAGGGCCCCACCTACGAGCAGTACTTC

J gene: TRBJ2-1
clone size: .
D gene: .
V gene: TRBV7-9
CDR3 protein: CASSNRDNEQFF
CDR3 DNA: TGTGCCAGCAGCAACCGGGACAATGAGCAGTTCTTC

J gene: TRBJ2-4
clone size: .
D gene: .
V gene: TRBV5-1
CDR3 protein: CASSPQFRGAKNIQYF
CDR3 DNA: TGCGCCAGCAGCCCCCAGTTCAGGGGAGCCAAAAACATTCAGTACTTC

J gene: TRBJ1-4
clone size: .
D gene: TRBD1
V gene: TRBV9
CDR3 protein: CASSIGQGRYNSEKLFF
CDR3 DNA: TGTGCCAGCAGCATTGGACAGGGACGTTACAATAGTGAAAAACTGTTTTTT

J gene: TRBJ1-5
clone size: .
D gene: TRBD1
V gene: TRBV28
CDR3 protein: CASSRQTGIGNQPQHF
CDR3 DNA: TGTGCCAGCAGTAGACAGACAGGGATCGGCAATCAGCCCCAGCATTTT

J gene: TRBJ2-3
clone size: .
D gene: .
V gene: TRBV27
CDR3 protein: CASSLSPSGDTQYF
CDR3 DNA: TGTGCCAGCAGTTTATCCCCATCCGGGGATACGCAGTATTTT

J gene: TRBJ1-5
clone size: .
D gene: .
V gene: TRBV6-1
CDR3 protein: CASRWSYSNQPQHF
CDR3 DNA: TGTGCCAGCAGATGGAGCTATAGCAATCAGCCCCAGCATTTT

J gene: TRBJ2-3
clone size: .
D gene: .
V gene: TRBV28
CDR3 protein: CASSLERGTDTQYF
CDR3 DNA: TGTGCCAGCAGTTTAGAGCGGGGCACAGATACGCAGTATTTT